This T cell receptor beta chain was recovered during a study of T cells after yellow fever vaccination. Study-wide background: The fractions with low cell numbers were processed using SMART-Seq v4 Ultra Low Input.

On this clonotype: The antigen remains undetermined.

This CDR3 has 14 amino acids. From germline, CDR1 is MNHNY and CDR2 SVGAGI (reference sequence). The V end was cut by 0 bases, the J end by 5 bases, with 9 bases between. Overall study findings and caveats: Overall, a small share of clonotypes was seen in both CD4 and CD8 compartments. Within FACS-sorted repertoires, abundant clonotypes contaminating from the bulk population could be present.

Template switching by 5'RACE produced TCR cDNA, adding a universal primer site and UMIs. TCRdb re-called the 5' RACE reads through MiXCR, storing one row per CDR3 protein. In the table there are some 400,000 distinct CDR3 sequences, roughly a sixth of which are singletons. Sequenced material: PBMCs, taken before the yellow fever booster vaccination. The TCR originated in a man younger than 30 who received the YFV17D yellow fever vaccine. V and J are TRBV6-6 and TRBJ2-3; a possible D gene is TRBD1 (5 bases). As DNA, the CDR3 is TGTGCCAGCAGTTACTCTCCCAGGGTAGATACGCAGTATTTT. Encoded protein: CASSYSPRVDTQYF.